This T cell receptor (beta chain) comes out of a study of blood T cell repertoires in COVID-19. As for the study in general: The United States, Italy and Spain supplied acute and convalescent COVID-19 samples.

Adults between roughly 18 and 89 years of age took part from about 24 US areas. Participants reported their clinical history, and cohort assignment relied on those reports. Each recovered donor of Cohort 3 presented with two negative PCRs, clearance, or symptom resolution. Method: immunoSEQ multiplex PCR; TCRdb's copy keeps in-frame clones and lacks some. The sample has about 480,000 clones; approximately 91% are singletons. The sample comprised PBMCs or T cells enriched from blood (not recorded which). This clonotype was sampled from a woman aged 60-70 years who had recovered from COVID-19.

The CDR3 DNA follows: TGTGCCAGCAGTTTATCAGAGGGGGCGAGGGATGGCTACACCTTC. Translation: CASSLSEGARDGYTF. This chain joins TRBV27 and TRBJ1-2, with 7 bases aligning to TRBD1. Germline lookup yields CDR1 MNHEY and CDR2 SMNVEV (reference sequence). The CDR3 is made up of 15 amino acids. The V and J ends lost 0 bases and 6 bases, in that order; junction bases with no gene match: 7.